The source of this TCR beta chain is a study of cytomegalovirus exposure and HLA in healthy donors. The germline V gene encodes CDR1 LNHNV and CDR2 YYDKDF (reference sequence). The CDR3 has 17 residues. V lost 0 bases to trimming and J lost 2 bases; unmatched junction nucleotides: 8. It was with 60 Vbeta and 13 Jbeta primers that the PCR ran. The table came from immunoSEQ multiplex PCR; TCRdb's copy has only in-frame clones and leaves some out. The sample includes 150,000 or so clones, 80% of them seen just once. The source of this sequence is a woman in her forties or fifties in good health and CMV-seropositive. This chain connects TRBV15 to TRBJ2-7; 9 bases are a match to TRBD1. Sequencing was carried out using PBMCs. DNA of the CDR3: TGTGCCACCAGCAGAGACACGGACAGGGGCAAACCCTACGAGCAGTACTTC. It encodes CATSRDTDRGKPYEQYF.